These 10 T cell receptor beta chains share one sample of origin, sequenced in a study of blood T cells in healthy people across ages. Combining a sample-barcoded 5' primer with a J-beta primer mix, a second PCR ran for 7 to 11 cycles. TCRdb ran MiXCR on the 5' RACE reads and lists one entry per CDR3 protein. The repertoire holds 1,500,000 or so distinct CDR3 sequences, with around 55% as singletons. The sequencing input was blood. Receptors originate from a man aged 18 to 35 in good health.

The chain joins TRBV3-1 to TRBJ2-1; tentative D call: TRBD2 (5 bases). Germline V gene lookup returns CDR1 LGHDT and CDR2 YNNKEL (reference sequence). The CDR3 is made up of 16 amino acids. V was cut by 5 bases and J by 1 base, with 15 bases left in between. Written as DNA, the CDR3 is TGTGCCAGCAGCAACCCCCTTAGCGAATCCTACAATGAGCAGTTCTTC. Protein: CASSNPLSESYNEQFF.

There are a few counts of this clonotype. The chain has TRBV4-1 and TRBJ2-7; TRBD1 matches 8 bases. V lost 1 base, J lost 0 bases, and 5 bases stayed unmatched. From germline, CDR1 is MGHRA and CDR2 YSYEKL. The CDR3 consists of 16 residues. CDR3 protein: CASSQGGQGLSYEQYF. The DNA of the CDR3 is TGCGCCAGCAGCCAAGGAGGACAGGGACTCTCCTACGAGCAGTACTTC.

This clonotype came up a few times. This rearrangement joins TRBV12-3 or TRBV12-4 to TRBJ2-5; TRBD2 aligns across 12 bases. This CDR3 has 16 residues. Germline trimming cut 5 bases from V and 3 bases from J; bases unmatched to any gene: 7. In nucleotides, the CDR3 is TGTGCCAGCAGTCCCAGACTAGCGGGGGAAGAAGAGACCCAGTACTTC. Translating it yields CASSPRLAGEEETQYF.

The DNA of the CDR3 is TGCAGTGCTTCACTTCTAGCGGGAGGTGCCTACGAGCAGTACTTC. Translating gives CSASLLAGGAYEQYF. The genes are TRBV20-1 and TRBJ2-7, with TRBD2 identical over 11 bases. The CDR3 loop spans 15 amino acids. V was clipped by 5 bases and J by 2 bases; unmatched bases: 8. CDR1 is DFQATT and CDR2 is SNEGSKA in the germline V gene (reference sequence).

V and J are TRBV3-1 and TRBJ2-4; D is uncertain. CDR1 is LGHDT and CDR2 is YNNKEL in the germline V gene (reference sequence). The CDR3 has 15 amino acids. Deletions cut 4 bases from V and 2 bases from J, with 12 bases between. The CDR3 reads CASSLGIFTKNIQYF. As DNA, the CDR3 is TGTGCCAGCAGCCTAGGGATTTTTACCAAAAACATTCAGTACTTC.

CDR3 amino acids: CASGRLADTQYF. The CDR3 DNA is TGTGCCAGCGGCCGACTAGCAGATACGCAGTATTTT. The chain has TRBV7-9 and TRBJ2-3, with D possibly being TRBD2 (6 bases). Germline loops: CDR1 SEHNR, CDR2 FQNEAQ (reference sequence). The CDR3 contains 12 residues. The V gene lost 8 bases and the J gene lost 4 bases, with 10 bases spanning the gap.

The V gene is TRBV11-2, the J gene TRBJ2-5; 9 nucleotides line up with TRBD1. Gene TRBJ2-7 matches the end of the DNA better, so the J call may be wrong. The CDR3 runs to 14 residues. Germline V lookup: CDR1 SGHAT, CDR2 FQNNGV. The CDR3 DNA reads TGTGCCAGCAGCTTATACACAGGGGGCAACGAGCAGTACTTC. This codes for CASSLYTGGNEQYF.

This chain uses TRBV6-5 with TRBJ1-5; a weak D match, TRBD1 (5 bases). Trimming stripped 3 bases from V and 5 bases from J, with 17 bases between. Germline CDR1 MNHEY, CDR2 SVGAGI. The CDR3 consists of 16 residues. This CDR3 reads CASSYSPGGRDQPQHF. The CDR3 bases are TGTGCCAGCAGTTATTCCCCCGGGGGAAGGGATCAGCCCCAGCATTTT.

V and J are TRBV4-1 and TRBJ1-6; D is undetermined. The CDR3 totals 15 residues. Germline CDR1 MGHRA, CDR2 YSYEKL. V lost 5 bases and J lost 9, with 17 bases in between. CDR3 in DNA: TGCGCCAGCAGCGACCAGCCGCGCGGACTTTCACCCCTCCACTTT. The encoded protein is CASSDQPRGLSPLHF.

With regard to this clonotype: The junction differs from germline at one of its ends, possibly a read error. The chain employs TRBV30 and TRBJ2-7, with D perhaps matching TRBD2 (6 bases). Germline CDR1 reads GTSNPN; CDR2 reads SVGIG (reference sequence). CDR3 length: 12 residues. The CDR3 protein is CAGSGDFYEQYF. CDR3 in DNA: TGTGCCGGGAGTGGGGACTTCTACGAGCAGTACTTC.